Shown below are 18 T cell receptor beta chains from a single sample sequenced in a study of vaccination and CD4 T cells after COVID-19. These receptors are not linked to any known antigen. Treatment in this sample: roughly 10-day PBMC culture with coronavirus spike peptide pools or control peptides (ViraFEST assay). Oncomine TCR Beta short-read sequencing was applied to DNA from cultured CD4+ T cells. TCRdb processed the PCR reads anew with MiXCR; each CDR3 protein has one entry. The sample has 20,000 to 25,000 distinct CDR3 sequences, about 59% seen once. The sequencing here drew on CD4+ T cells from blood, cultured in vitro, taken before SARS-CoV-2 vaccination. Receptors were obtained from a human donor who received a COVID-19 vaccine.

This clonotype has just a few counts. V gene TRBV20-1 combines with J gene TRBJ2-5, with 13 bases that match TRBD2. CDR3 length: 16 amino acids. Germline values: CDR1 DFQATT, CDR2 SNEGSKA (reference sequence). V trimming: 5 bases; J trimming: 5 bases; junction bases outside the gene matches: 11. CDR3 sequence reads: CSADTPGLAGRETQYF. CDR3 in DNA: TGCAGTGCTGACACCCCGGGACTAGCGGGGCGGGAGACCCAGTACTTC.

This clonotype was seen more than once but under ten times. The V gene is TRBV20-1, the J gene TRBJ2-5; 8 bases map to TRBD2. CDR3 length equals 15 residues. CDR1 and CDR2 (germline): DFQATT, SNEGSKA (reference sequence). Trimming removed 6 bases from V and 2 bases from J; junction bases left unmatched: 11. CDR3 DNA sequence: TGCAGTGCCCTGACCCCGGGACTAGGGCAAGAGACCCAGTACTTC. The encoded protein is CSALTPGLGQETQYF.

The table lists this clonotype with a count of one. This chain joins TRBV20-1 and TRBJ2-3; TRBD2 matches 9 bases. The CDR3 loop spans 15 amino acids. The germline V gene has CDR1 DFQATT and CDR2 SNEGSKA (reference sequence). V lost 4 bases to trimming and J lost 4 bases; unmatched junction nucleotides: 9. DNA of the CDR3: TGCAGTGCTAATATAGCGGGGGAAGGAGCAGATACGCAGTATTTT. This sequence encodes CSANIAGEGADTQYF.

In its sample, this clonotype was seen a few times. The chain couples TRBV2 to TRBJ1-6, with TRBD1 matching over 7 bases. Trimming at V came to 6 bases and at J to 6 bases, leaving 8 bases not matched to a gene. CDR3 length: 15 residues. From germline, CDR1 is SNHLY and CDR2 FYNNEI. CDR3 coding DNA: TGTGCCAGCAGATTAAGGGGACAGATTAATTCACCCCTCCACTTT. Its translation: CASRLRGQINSPLHF.

The chain has TRBV14 and TRBJ1-5, with D possibly being TRBD1 (6 bases). Per germline, CDR1 SGHDN and CDR2 FVKESK. This CDR3 has 18 residues. The V and J ends lost 1 base and 0 bases respectively, with 16 bases between them. The CDR3, as DNA: TGTGCCAGCAGCCAAGCAAGAGGACAGCTTTATAGCAATCAGCCCCAGCATTTT. Translated, it gives CASSQARGQLYSNQPQHF.

The rearrangement joins TRBV7-8 to TRBJ1-2; 9 bases align to TRBD1. Germline CDR1 and CDR2: SGHVS and FQNEAQ. CDR3 length: 14 amino acids. The J segment lost 6 bases and the V segment lost 7 bases, leaving 9 bases of the junction unmatched. CDR3 sequence (DNA): TGTGCCAGCACCCCCCGGGACAGGGCCGATGGCTACACCTTC. Translation: CASTPRDRADGYTF.

This chain uses TRBV5-1 with TRBJ2-5, with D possibly being TRBD1 (6 bases). The length of the CDR3 is 16 residues. The germline V gene has CDR1 SGHRS and CDR2 YFSETQ. Trimming removed 0 bases from V and 2 bases from J, with 14 bases in between. DNA for the CDR3: TGCGCCAGCAGCTTGGTGGCGACAGGTGGTCAAGAGACCCAGTACTTC. It is translated as CASSLVATGGQETQYF.

A few counts support this clonotype. The J gene is TRBJ1-6, the V gene TRBV30; the D gene is possibly TRBD1 (6 bases). This CDR3 is built from 13 residues. V was cut by 3 bases and J by 10 bases, with 13 bases left in between. CDR1 is GTSNPN and CDR2 is SVGIG in the germline V gene (reference sequence). This CDR3 reads CAWRDRLDSPLHF. In DNA form, the CDR3 reads TGTGCCTGGAGGGACAGACTAGACTCACCCCTCCACTTT.

The count of this clonotype is one. The rearrangement links TRBV20-1 to TRBJ1-5, with 8 nucleotides matching TRBD1. Germline V gene sequence: CDR1 DFQATT, CDR2 SNEGSKA (reference sequence). This CDR3 is 15 amino acids long. With V trimmed by 1 base and J by 2 bases, 4 bases remained unmatched. In nucleotides, the CDR3 is TGCAGTGCTAGAGGGACAGGGTATGGCAATCAGCCCCAGCATTTT. Its protein is CSARGTGYGNQPQHF.

This chain links TRBV10-3 with TRBJ2-3, with D perhaps TRBD1 or TRBD2 (5 bases each). Trimming removed 6 bases from V and 6 bases from J, with 13 bases in between. The CDR3 is 13 residues long. In germline, CDR1 is ENHRY, CDR2 SYGVKD. The CDR3 DNA sequence: TGTGCCATCAGCCCCTCGGGGCCCGATACGCAGTATTTT. Amino acids: CAISPSGPDTQYF.

The chain couples TRBV6-7 to TRBJ2-5, with 15 bases aligning to TRBD2. TRBV6-7 counts as an open reading frame of uncertain function. The V and J ends lost 5 bases and 3 bases, in that order; junction bases with no gene match: 7. The CDR3 extends over 17 amino acids. The CDR3 protein is CASSTGTSGGFEETQYF. CDR3 nucleotide sequence: TGTGCCAGCAGTACCGGGACTAGCGGGGGGTTCGAAGAGACCCAGTACTTC.

V usage is TRBV30 and J usage is TRBJ2-2; 8 bases fit TRBD1. Germline V gene lookup returns CDR1 GTSNPN and CDR2 SVGIG (reference sequence). The CDR3 consists of 16 residues. V trimming: 2 bases; J trimming: 9 bases; junction bases outside the gene matches: 14. CDR3 loop: CAWSPLQGALGRELFF. For the CDR3, the DNA is TGTGCCTGGAGTCCGTTGCAGGGGGCGCTTGGGCGGGAGCTGTTTTTT.

The rearrangement joins TRBV19 to TRBJ1-5; D unresolved. The CDR3 length is 12 residues. CDR1 and CDR2 from the germline V gene are LNHDA and SQIVND (reference sequence). Between the trimmed V and J ends, which lost 7 bases and 7 bases, there was a span of 11 bases. DNA for the CDR3: TGTGCCAGTAAAGGATTCGGGCAGCCCCAGCATTTT. This translates into CASKGFGQPQHF.

The chain has TRBV27 and TRBJ2-1; D tentatively reads TRBD1 or TRBD2 (5 bases each). Trimming cost V 5 bases and J 1 base, with 18 bases left between them. The germline CDR1 and CDR2 sequences are MNHEY and SMNVEV (reference sequence). The CDR3 is made up of 17 amino acids. In DNA form, the CDR3 reads TGTGCCAGCAGTAGGGGAAGAGTGGGGGTATCCTACAATGAGCAGTTCTTC. Its protein product is CASSRGRVGVSYNEQFF.

V is TRBV7-8 and J is TRBJ1-3; D remains ambiguous. The V gene lost 4 bases and the J gene lost 2 bases, with 12 bases spanning the gap. Germline assignment: CDR1 SGHVS and CDR2 FQNEAQ. The CDR3 contains 15 residues. DNA of the CDR3: TGTGCCAGCAGCTCCCCGGGCGCACCTGGAAACACCATATATTTT. Protein sequence: CASSSPGAPGNTIYF.

This clonotype showed up just a few times. The chain combines TRBV6-1 with TRBJ1-1; D gene uncertain. The CDR3 is 14 residues long. V was shortened by 4 bases and J by 1 base, with 10 bases between the two germline ends. Germline CDR1 MNHNS, CDR2 SASEGT. CDR3 nucleotide sequence: TGTGCCAGCAGTGTTATGGGGAGGAACACTGAAGCTTTCTTT. Translating it yields CASSVMGRNTEAFF.

The chain joins TRBV6-5 to TRBJ1-5; D not certain. This CDR3 comprises 13 residues. Germline CDR1 is MNHEY and CDR2 is SVGAGI. V lost 4 bases and J lost 2, with 6 bases in between. CDR3 loop: CASSSDRNQPQHF. In DNA form, the CDR3 reads TGTGCCAGCAGTTCCGACCGCAATCAGCCCCAGCATTTT.

The chain carries TRBV19 and TRBJ1-6; D not resolved. Trimming took 5 bases from V and 7 from J, leaving 27 bases between them. Germline loops: CDR1 LNHDA, CDR2 SQIVND (reference sequence). The CDR3 totals 19 residues. The chain's CDR3 is CASSQPRGVLGPTNSPLHF. In nucleotides, the CDR3 is TGTGCCAGTAGTCAACCTCGGGGAGTTTTAGGTCCAACGAATTCACCCCTCCACTTT.